The 3 T cell receptor beta chains below come from one sample, sequenced in a study of OX40 agonist ivuxolimab in advanced cancers. Assay: immunoSEQ multiplex PCR; the TCRdb copy retains only in-frame clones and omits some. The sample carries tens of thousands of clones, 88% recorded once. The starting material was CD4+ or CD8+ T cells sorted from blood, obtained in a trial of the OX40 agonist ivuxolimab. Receptor source: an adult with an advanced solid tumor such as melanoma, head and neck, liver or kidney cancer.

A few counts support this clone. The V gene is TRBV28, the J gene TRBJ2-1; 9 bases line up with TRBD2. From germline, CDR1 is MDHEN and CDR2 SYDVKM. With V trimmed by 5 bases and J by 8 bases, 7 bases remained unmatched. There are 14 residues in the CDR3. Written as DNA, the CDR3 is TGTGCCAGCAGTCCTAGCGGGATCGTCGATGAGCAGTTCTTC. Amino acid sequence: CASSPSGIVDEQFF.

The V gene is TRBV28, the J gene TRBJ2-3; perhaps TRBD1 as D (6 bases). The germline gives CDR1 MDHEN, CDR2 SYDVKM. This CDR3 has 12 amino acids. Between the trimmed V and J ends, which lost 4 bases and 8 bases, there was a span of 10 bases. The CDR3 protein is CASSSNRVTQYF. For the CDR3, the DNA is TGTGCCAGCAGTTCAAACAGGGTTACGCAGTATTTT.

The genes are TRBV18 and TRBJ1-4; D may be TRBD1 (6 bases). The V and J ends lost 0 bases and 7 bases respectively, with 24 bases between them. This CDR3 spans 19 amino acids. Germline V lookup: CDR1 KGHSH, CDR2 LQKENI. CDR3 sequence reads: CASSPPFGGGLSHTEKLFF. The DNA of the CDR3 is TGTGCCAGCTCACCACCGTTCGGCGGGGGCTTATCTCATACTGAAAAACTGTTTTTT. The whole variable domain, filled in from reference TRBV18 and TRBJ1-4, reads NAGVMQNPRHLVRRRGQEARLRCSPMKGHSHVYWYRQLPEEGLKFMVYLQKENIIDESGMPKERFSAEFPKEGPSILRIQQVVRGDSAAYFCASSPPFGGGLSHTEKLFFGSGTQLSVL.